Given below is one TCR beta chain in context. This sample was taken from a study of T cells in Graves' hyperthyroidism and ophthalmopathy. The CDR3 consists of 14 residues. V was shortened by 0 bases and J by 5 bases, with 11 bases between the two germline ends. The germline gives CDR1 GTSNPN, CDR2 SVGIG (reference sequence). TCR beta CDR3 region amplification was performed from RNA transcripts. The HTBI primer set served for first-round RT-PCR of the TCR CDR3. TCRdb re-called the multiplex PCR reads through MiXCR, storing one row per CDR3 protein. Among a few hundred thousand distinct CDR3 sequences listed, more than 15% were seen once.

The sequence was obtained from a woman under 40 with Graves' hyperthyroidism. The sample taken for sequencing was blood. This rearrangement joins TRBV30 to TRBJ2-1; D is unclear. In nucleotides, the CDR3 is TGTGCCTGGAGTGTACCTGGCAGAGACAATGAGCAGTTCTTC. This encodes CAWSVPGRDNEQFF.